Following are 6 T cell receptor beta chains from one sample sequenced in a study of cytomegalovirus exposure and HLA in healthy donors. The PCR made use of 60 Vbeta and 13 Jbeta primers. TCRdb's table, derived via immunoSEQ multiplex PCR, lists solely in-frame clones and lacks some. The top ten hold approximately 1.3% of the sample, which has tens of thousands of clones, about 84% seen once. Specimen: PBMCs. The receptors were gathered from a female donor in good health and CMV-seronegative.

This clone appeared once. This chain links TRBV11-2 with TRBJ1-5; TRBD1 might be the D (5 bases). Per the germline V gene, CDR1 is SGHAT and CDR2 is FQNNGV. This CDR3 has 14 amino acids. V was cut by 6 bases and J by 4 bases, with 13 bases left in between. The DNA of the CDR3 is TGTGCCAGCAGATCCGGGGGGGGAAATCAGCCCCAGCATTTT. Protein product: CASRSGGGNQPQHF.

This chain links TRBV10-1 with TRBJ2-1; no definite D call. Germline CDR1 WNHNN, CDR2 SYGVQD (reference sequence). The CDR3 has 13 amino acids. V was cut by 3 bases and J by 6 bases, with 9 bases left in between. CDR3 coding DNA: TGCGCCAGCAGTGATCCACCCGGCAATGAGCAGTTCTTC. Residues: CASSDPPGNEQFF.

V and J are TRBV5-8 and TRBJ2-3; 15 bases fit TRBD2. J gave up 4 bases and V 3 bases, and 6 bases lay outside the gene matches. Germline V CDR1 and CDR2: SGHTS, YDEGEE. The CDR3 length is 17 residues. CDR3 in amino acids: CASSSGLAGGKADTQYF. The CDR3 region has the DNA TGTGCCAGCAGCTCGGGACTAGCGGGGGGTAAGGCAGATACGCAGTATTTT.

This chain connects TRBV5-1 to TRBJ1-1; D remains ambiguous. This CDR3 contains 14 residues. V lost 4 bases, J lost 0 bases, and 10 bases lay in between. Germline V CDR1 and CDR2: SGHRS, YFSETQ. CDR3 bases: TGCGCCAGCAGCGTGCAGGCCCTGAACACTGAAGCTTTCTTT. This translates into CASSVQALNTEAFF.

This chain connects TRBV7-3 to TRBJ2-3; a weak D match, TRBD2 (7 bases). This CDR3 has 16 amino acids. Trimming cost V 2 bases and J 1 base, with 13 bases left between them. Looked up from germline, CDR1 is SGHTA and CDR2 is FQGTGA. The CDR3 here is CASSLGGGAGTDTQYF. CDR3 nucleotide sequence: TGTGCCAGCAGCTTAGGAGGGGGGGCGGGCACAGATACGCAGTATTTT.

V gene TRBV19 combines with J gene TRBJ2-1, with unresolved D. The CDR3 runs 11 residues. CDR1 LNHDA and CDR2 SQIVND come from the germline V gene (reference sequence). Trimming stripped 3 bases from V and 6 bases from J, with 3 bases between. The CDR3 loop is CASSIFNEQFF. DNA of the CDR3: TGTGCCAGTAGTATCTTCAATGAGCAGTTCTTC.